The clone carrying this T cell receptor (beta chain) was observed many times. Its antigen is not identified. The DNA ends 3 residues before the CDR3 does, and the rest of the CDR3 is filled in from the germline J gene. This sample is part of a study of T cell clonality in common variable immunodeficiency. Study observations and caveats: In common variable immunodeficiency, TCR beta chains reportedly carried fewer deletions and N-nucleotide insertions. Compared with controls, CVID subjects had fewer shared TCRbeta clones.

Sequencing input was equivalent genomic DNA from CVID and controls. Produced via immunoSEQ multiplex PCR; TCRdb's table is partial and in-frame only. This sample carries tens of thousands of clones, none of them present only once. This CDR3 is built from 13 residues. From germline, CDR1 is DFQATT and CDR2 SNEGSKA (reference sequence). Between the trimmed V and J ends, which lost 5 bases and 6 bases, there was a span of 16 bases. Donors gave roughly 4.5 to 9 ml heparinized peripheral whole blood. The chain combines TRBV20-1 with TRBJ1-1; D possibly corresponds to TRBD1 (6 bases). The clonotype comes from a person aged 18 to 70 in good health. The sequencing sample was made of peripheral blood mononuclear cells. The CDR3 region is CSAEGGGNPEAFF. CDR3 bases read: TGCAGTGCTGAGGGAGGGGGAAATCCTGAA.